This T cell receptor beta chain was captured in a study of blood T cell repertoires in COVID-19. Background on the study: Samples representing acute and convalescent COVID-19 were sourced from the United States, Italy and Spain. The analysed material was cDNA or gDNA that came from T cells, B-cell-depleted T cells, or PBMCs.

TCRdb's copy holds only in-frame clones and misses some; the assay was immunoSEQ multiplex PCR. Of about 36,000 clones listed, around 78% are singletons. Germline CDR1 and CDR2: MDHEN and SYDVKM. This CDR3 comprises 11 residues. V dropped 7 bases and J dropped 8 bases, with 8 bases sitting between them. V is TRBV28 and J is TRBJ1-4, with D perhaps matching TRBD1 (5 bases). This sequence originates from a man aged 55 to 70 with acute or convalescent COVID-19. Sequencing input: peripheral blood. The CDR3 spells CASKRGEKLFF. DNA for the CDR3: TGTGCCAGCAAAAGGGGAGAAAAACTGTTTTTT.